This T cell receptor beta chain stems from a study of cytomegalovirus exposure and HLA in healthy donors. This clone was detected ten times or more. Its antigen is as yet unknown. Study-level points and caveats: One later analysis reportedly identified an Asian-associated ancestry cluster that showed fewer N-insertions than the approximately 670-donor mean.

A multiplex PCR was run with 60 Vbeta primers and 13 Jbeta primers. Profiled with immunoSEQ multiplex PCR; TCRdb holds only in-frame clones, not every one. The data show 100,000 to 120,000 clones, with over 12% seen just once and roughly 0.89% held by the top ten. The CDR3 sequence is 15 residues long. Per germline, CDR1 MNHEY and CDR2 SMNVEV (reference sequence). Trimming took 2 bases from V and 2 from J, leaving 10 bases between them. This sequence joins TRBV27 and TRBJ1-5, with D possibly TRBD1 on 6 matching bases. What was sequenced was PBMCs. This TCR came from a female donor in good health and CMV-seronegative. The CDR3 protein is CASSLVSGGNQPQHF. The CDR3 DNA follows: TGTGCCAGCAGTTTAGTTTCAGGGGGCAATCAGCCCCAGCATTTT.